The entry that follows covers one T cell receptor beta chain sequence. The antigen is unknown. These data originate in a study of cytomegalovirus exposure and HLA in healthy donors. CDR1 is SGHNT, CDR2 YYREEE, per germline (reference sequence). The CDR3 spans 12 residues. Between the trimmed V and J ends, which lost 1 base and 8 bases, there was a span of 9 bases. Broader study findings: Serostatus for CMV was the only available immune exposure information. A likely sequencing artifact accounted for one observed cluster of highly shared sequence variants. A later analysis linked a missense variant in DCLRE1C to the trimming of TCR beta V and J genes.

The PCR had 60 Vbeta and 13 Jbeta primers. Profiled with immunoSEQ multiplex PCR; TCRdb holds only in-frame clones, not every one. The top ten hold 2% to 2.5% of the sample, which has a few hundred thousand clones, roughly 70% seen once. The chain is built from TRBV5-4 and TRBJ1-2; perhaps TRBD1 as D (5 bases). Sequencing was done on a sample of PBMCs. The sequence came from a female donor in good health and CMV-seronegative. CDR3 sequence reads: CASSLPGGGYTF. DNA of the CDR3: TGTGCCAGCAGCTTGCCGGGGGGAGGCTACACCTTC.